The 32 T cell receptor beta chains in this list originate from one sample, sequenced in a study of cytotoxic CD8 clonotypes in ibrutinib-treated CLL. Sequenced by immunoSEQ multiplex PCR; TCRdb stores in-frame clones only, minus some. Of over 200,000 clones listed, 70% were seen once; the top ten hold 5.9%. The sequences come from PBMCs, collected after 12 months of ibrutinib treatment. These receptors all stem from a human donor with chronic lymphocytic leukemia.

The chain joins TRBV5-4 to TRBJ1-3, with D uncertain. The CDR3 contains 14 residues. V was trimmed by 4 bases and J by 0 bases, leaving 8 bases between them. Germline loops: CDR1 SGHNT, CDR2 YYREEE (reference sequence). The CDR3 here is CASSPSHSGNTIYF. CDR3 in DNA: TGTGCCAGCAGCCCCAGTCACTCTGGAAACACCATATATTTT.

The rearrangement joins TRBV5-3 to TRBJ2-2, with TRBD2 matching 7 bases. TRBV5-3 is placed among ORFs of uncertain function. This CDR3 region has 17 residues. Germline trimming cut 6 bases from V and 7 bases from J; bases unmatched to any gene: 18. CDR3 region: CARTLGCSGARGGELFF. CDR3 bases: TGTGCCAGAACCCTAGGGTGCAGCGGGGCCCGGGGCGGGGAGCTGTTTTTT.

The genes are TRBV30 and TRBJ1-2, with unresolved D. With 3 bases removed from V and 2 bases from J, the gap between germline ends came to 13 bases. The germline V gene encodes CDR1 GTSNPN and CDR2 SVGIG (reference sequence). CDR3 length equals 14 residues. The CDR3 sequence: CAWSPRSLNYGYTF. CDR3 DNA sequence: TGTGCCTGGAGCCCGAGGTCTTTGAACTATGGCTACACCTTC.

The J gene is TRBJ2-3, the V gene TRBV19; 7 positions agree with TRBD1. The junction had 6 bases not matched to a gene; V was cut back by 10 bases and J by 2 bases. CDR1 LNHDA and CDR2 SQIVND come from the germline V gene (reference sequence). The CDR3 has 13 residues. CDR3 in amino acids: CATGDRNTDTQYF. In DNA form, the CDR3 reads TGTGCCACCGGGGACAGAAACACAGATACGCAGTATTTT. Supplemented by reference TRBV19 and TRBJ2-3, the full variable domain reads DGGITQSPKYLFRKEGQNVTLSCEQNLNHDAMYWYRQDPGQGLRLIYYSQIVNDFQKGDIAEGYSVSREKKESFPLTVTSAQKNPTAFYLCATGDRNTDTQYFGPGTRLTVL.

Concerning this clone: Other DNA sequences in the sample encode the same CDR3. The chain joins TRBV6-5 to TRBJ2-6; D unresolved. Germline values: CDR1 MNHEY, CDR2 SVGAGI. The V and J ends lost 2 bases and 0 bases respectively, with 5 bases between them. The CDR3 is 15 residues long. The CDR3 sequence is CASSYRSSGANVLTF. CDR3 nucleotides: TGTGCCAGCAGTTACAGGAGCTCTGGGGCCAACGTCCTGACTTTC.

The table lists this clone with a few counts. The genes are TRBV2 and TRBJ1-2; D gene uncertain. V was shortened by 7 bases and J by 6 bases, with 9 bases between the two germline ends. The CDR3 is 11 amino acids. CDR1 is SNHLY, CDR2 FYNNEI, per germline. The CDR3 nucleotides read TGTGCCAGCAACAATGTGGATGGCTACACCTTC. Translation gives CASNNVDGYTF.

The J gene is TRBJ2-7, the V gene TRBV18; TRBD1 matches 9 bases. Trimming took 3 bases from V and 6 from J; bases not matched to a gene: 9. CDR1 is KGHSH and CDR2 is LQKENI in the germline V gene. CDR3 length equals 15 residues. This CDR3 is CASSPLRDRDGEQYF. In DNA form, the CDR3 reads TGTGCCAGCTCACCGCTCCGGGACAGGGATGGCGAGCAGTACTTC.

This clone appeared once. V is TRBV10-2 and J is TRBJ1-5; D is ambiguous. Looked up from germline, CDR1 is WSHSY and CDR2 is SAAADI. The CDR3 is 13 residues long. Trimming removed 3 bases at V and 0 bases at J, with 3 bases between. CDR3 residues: CASSESSNQPQHF. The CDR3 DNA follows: TGCGCCAGCAGTGAATCTAGCAATCAGCCCCAGCATTTT.

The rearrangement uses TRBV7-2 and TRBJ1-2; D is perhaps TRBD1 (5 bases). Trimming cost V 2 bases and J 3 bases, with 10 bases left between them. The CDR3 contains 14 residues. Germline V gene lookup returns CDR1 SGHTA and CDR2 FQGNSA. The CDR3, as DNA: TGTGCCAGCAGCTTAATCGGACAACACTATGGCTACACCTTC. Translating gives CASSLIGQHYGYTF.

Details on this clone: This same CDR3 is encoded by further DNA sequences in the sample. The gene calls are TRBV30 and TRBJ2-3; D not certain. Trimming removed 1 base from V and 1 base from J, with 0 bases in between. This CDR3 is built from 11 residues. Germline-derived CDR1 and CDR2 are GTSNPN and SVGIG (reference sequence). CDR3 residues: CAWSGTDTQYF. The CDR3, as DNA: TGTGCCTGGAGTGGCACAGATACGCAGTATTTT.

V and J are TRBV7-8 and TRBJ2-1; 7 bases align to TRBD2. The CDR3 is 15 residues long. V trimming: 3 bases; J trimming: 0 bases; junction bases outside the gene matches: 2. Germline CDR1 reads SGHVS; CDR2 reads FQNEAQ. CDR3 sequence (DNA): TGTGCCAGCAGCTTCCGGGGGGACTCCTACAATGAGCAGTTCTTC. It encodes CASSFRGDSYNEQFF.

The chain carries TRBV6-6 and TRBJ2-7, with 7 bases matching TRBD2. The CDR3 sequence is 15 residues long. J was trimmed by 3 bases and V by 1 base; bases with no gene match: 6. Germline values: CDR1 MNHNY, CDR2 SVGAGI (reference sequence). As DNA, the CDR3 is TGTGCCAGCAGTTACTTGCCCGGGACTAACTACGAGCAGTACTTC. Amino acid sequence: CASSYLPGTNYEQYF.

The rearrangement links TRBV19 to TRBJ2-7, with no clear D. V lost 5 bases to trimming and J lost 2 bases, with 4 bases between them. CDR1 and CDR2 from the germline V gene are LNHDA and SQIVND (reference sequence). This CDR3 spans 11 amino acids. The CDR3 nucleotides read TGTGCCAGTAGTTGGGCCTACGAGCAGTACTTC. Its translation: CASSWAYEQYF.

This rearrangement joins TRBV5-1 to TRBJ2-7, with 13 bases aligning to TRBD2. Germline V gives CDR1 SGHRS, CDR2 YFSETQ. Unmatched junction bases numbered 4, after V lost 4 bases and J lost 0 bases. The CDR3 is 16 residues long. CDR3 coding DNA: TGCGCCAGCAGCGGGCGGACTAGCGGGAGCTCCTACGAGCAGTACTTC. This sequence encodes CASSGRTSGSSYEQYF.

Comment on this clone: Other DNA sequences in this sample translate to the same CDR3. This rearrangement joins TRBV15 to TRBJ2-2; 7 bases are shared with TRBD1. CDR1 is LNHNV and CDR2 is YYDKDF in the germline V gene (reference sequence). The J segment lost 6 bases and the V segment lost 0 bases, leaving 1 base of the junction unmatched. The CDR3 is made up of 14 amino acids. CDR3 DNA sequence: TGTGCCACCAGCAGAGATACAGGGGCCGGGGAGCTGTTTTTT. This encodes CATSRDTGAGELFF.

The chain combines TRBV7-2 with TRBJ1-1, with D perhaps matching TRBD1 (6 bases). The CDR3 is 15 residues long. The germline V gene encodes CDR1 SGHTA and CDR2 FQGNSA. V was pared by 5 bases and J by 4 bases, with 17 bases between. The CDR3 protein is CASSLGLRGATEAFF. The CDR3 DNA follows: TGTGCCAGCAGCCTAGGGTTAAGGGGGGCCACTGAAGCTTTCTTT. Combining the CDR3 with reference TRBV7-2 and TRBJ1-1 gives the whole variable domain GAGVSQSPSNKVTEKGKDVELRCDPISGHTALYWYRQSLGQGLEFLIYFQGNSAPDKSGLPSDRFSAERTGGSVSTLTIQRTQQEDSAVYLCASSLGLRGATEAFFGQGTRLTVV.

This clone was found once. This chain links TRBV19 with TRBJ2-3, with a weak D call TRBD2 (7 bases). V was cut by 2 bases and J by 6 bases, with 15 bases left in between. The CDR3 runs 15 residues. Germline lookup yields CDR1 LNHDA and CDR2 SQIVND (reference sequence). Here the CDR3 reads CASSINFGGRDTQYF. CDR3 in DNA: TGTGCCAGTAGTATAAATTTCGGGGGGCGGGATACGCAGTATTTT.

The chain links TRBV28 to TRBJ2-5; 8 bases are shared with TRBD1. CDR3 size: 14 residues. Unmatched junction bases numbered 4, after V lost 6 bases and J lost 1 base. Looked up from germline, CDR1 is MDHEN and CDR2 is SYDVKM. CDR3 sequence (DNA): TGTGCCAGCAGACCGGACAGGGTCCAAGAGACCCAGTACTTC. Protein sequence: CASRPDRVQETQYF.

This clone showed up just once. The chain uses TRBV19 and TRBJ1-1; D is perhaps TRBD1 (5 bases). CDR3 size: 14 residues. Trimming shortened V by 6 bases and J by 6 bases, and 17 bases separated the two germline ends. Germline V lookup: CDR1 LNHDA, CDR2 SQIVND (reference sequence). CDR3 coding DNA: TGTGCCAGTAGAGATCGGGGGAGTGTCGCTGAAGCTTTCTTT. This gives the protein CASRDRGSVAEAFF.

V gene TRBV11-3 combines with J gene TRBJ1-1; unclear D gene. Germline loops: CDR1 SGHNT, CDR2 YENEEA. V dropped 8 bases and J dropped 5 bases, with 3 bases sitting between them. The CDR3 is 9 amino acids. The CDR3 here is CASWTEAFF. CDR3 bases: TGTGCCAGCTGGACTGAAGCTTTCTTT.

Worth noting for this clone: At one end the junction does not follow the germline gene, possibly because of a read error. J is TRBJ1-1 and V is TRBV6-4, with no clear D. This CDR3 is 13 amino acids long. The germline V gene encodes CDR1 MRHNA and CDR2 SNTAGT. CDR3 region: CATSREGNTEAFF. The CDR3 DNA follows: TGTGCCACCAGTCGAGAGGGGAACACTGAAGCTTTCTTT.

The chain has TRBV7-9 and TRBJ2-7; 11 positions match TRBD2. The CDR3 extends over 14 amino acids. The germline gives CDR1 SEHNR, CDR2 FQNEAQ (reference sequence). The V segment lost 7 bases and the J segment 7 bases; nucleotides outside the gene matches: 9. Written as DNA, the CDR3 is TGTGCCAGCAACCCTAGCGGGAGGCTGCGGGAGCAGTACTTC. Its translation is CASNPSGRLREQYF.

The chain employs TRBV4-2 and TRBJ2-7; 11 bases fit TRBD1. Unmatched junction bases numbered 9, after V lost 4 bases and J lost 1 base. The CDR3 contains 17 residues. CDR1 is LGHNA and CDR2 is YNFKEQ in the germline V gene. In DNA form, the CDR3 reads TGTGCCAGCAGCCTAAGTCCCGGGACAGGGGGTTCCTACGAGCAGTACTTC. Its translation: CASSLSPGTGGSYEQYF.

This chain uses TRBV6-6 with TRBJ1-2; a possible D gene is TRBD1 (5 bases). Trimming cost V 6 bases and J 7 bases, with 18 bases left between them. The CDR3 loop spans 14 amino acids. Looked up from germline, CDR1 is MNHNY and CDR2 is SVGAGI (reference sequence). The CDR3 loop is CASRPQTARGGYTF. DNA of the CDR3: TGTGCCAGCAGGCCTCAGACAGCACGGGGTGGCTACACCTTC.

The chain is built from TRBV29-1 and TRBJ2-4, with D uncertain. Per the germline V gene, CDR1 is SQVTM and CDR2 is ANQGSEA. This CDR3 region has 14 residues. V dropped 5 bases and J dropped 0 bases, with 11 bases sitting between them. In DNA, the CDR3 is TGCAGCGTTACCTCCTCCGGAGCCAAAAACATTCAGTACTTC. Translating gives CSVTSSGAKNIQYF.

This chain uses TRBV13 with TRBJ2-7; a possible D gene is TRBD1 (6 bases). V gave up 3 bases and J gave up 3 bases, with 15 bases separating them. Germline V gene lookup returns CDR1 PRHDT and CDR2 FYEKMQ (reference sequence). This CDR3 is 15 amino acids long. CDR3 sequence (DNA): TGTGCCAGCAGCTTCTTCGGACAGACTCACTACGAGCAGTACTTC. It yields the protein CASSFFGQTHYEQYF.

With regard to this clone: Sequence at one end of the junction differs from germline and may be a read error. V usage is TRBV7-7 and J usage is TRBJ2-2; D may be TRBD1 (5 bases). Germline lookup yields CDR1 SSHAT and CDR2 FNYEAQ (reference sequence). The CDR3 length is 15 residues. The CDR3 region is CASSPDRTNTGELFF. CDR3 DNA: TGTGCTAGCAGCCCCGACAGAACGAACACCGGGGAGCTGTTTTTT.

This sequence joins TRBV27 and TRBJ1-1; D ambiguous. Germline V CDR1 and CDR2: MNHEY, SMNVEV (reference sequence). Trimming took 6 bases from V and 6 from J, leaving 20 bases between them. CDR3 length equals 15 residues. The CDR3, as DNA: TGTGCCAGCAGGGAGTTCGGAGACAATCGGGCTGAAGCTTTCTTT. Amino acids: CASREFGDNRAEAFF.

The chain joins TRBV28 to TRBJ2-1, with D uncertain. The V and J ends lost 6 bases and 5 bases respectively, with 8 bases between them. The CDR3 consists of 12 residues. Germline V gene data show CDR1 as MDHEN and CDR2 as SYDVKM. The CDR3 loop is CASSVLDNEQFF. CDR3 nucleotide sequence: TGTGCCAGCAGCGTGCTAGACAATGAGCAGTTCTTC.

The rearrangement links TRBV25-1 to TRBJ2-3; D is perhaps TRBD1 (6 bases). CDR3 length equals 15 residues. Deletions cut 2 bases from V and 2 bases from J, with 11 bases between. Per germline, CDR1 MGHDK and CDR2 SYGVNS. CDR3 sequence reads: CASSEADSLTDTQYF. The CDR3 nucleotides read TGTGCCAGCAGTGAAGCGGACAGCCTCACAGATACGCAGTATTTT.

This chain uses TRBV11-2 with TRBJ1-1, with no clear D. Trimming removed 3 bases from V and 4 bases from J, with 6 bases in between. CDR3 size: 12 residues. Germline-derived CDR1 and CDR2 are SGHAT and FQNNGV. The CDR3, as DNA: TGTGCCAGCAGCTTTGACGGCACTGAAGCTTTCTTT. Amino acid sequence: CASSFDGTEAFF.

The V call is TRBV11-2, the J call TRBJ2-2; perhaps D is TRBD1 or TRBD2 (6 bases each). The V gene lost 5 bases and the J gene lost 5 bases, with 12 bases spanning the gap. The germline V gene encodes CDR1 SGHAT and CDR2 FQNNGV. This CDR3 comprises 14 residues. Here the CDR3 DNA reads TGTGCCAGCAGCAGGGGGGCGGGGACCGGGGAGCTGTTTTTT. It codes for CASSRGAGTGELFF.